Described below is a single T cell receptor (beta chain) sequence and its context. The antigen remains undetermined. This entry comes from a study of T cell responses to AZD1222 COVID-19 vaccine. Study results and caveats: Researchers took repertoire samples only after the peak T cell response had come. Clonal diversity may have been underestimated, and the donors were mostly white British, with more females than males. Targets within unmutated variant regions were reportedly found for nearly half of spike-specific TCRs.

The germline gives CDR1 SGHVS, CDR2 FQNEAQ. Trimming cost V 0 bases and J 6 bases, with 13 bases left between them. CDR3 length equals 15 residues. The protocol was immunoSEQ multiplex PCR, while the TCRdb copy is restricted to in-frame clones and leaves out a portion. The sample includes under 150,000 clones, around nine tenths of them seen just once. The TCR sequence derives from an adult who received the AZD1222 COVID-19 vaccine. The source was peripheral blood, collected 28 days after the second AZD1222 dose. The chain uses TRBV7-8 and TRBJ2-3, with D maybe TRBD2 (6 bases). This CDR3 is CASSLAQGSGDTQYF. The CDR3 DNA reads as TGTGCCAGCAGCTTAGCCCAGGGTAGCGGCGATACGCAGTATTTT.